Described below is a single TCR beta chain sequence and its context. This clonotype was detected only a few times. Its recognized antigen is unknown. The record has no base qualities; no much larger clone is one base away. Genomic DNA extracted from peripheral blood, rather than sorted cells or RNA, was used as the source for amplification of TCR beta rearrangements. The CDR3 measures 14 amino acids from cysteine to phenylalanine. CDR3 DNA only is kept here, 42 bases in frame from base 1. V is shortened by 6 bases, J by 0 bases, and the region joining them spans 11 bases. Per the germline V gene, MNHNS is the CDR1 and SASEGT is the CDR2. Rearranged TRB sequences spanning V, D and J segments were amplified in a multiplex touch-down PCR with a mixed TRB-A/B primer pool. Illumina adapters and sample indices were added to the amplicons in two consecutive PCR reactions performed with Phusion HS II polymerase. Amplicons were gel-purified with the NucleoSpin Gel and PCR Clean-up kit, then checked with Qubit and an Agilent 2100 Bioanalyzer. Libraries were sequenced on an Illumina MiSeq using 600-cycle, single-indexed, paired-end runs. As for the authors' bioinformatics: Processing of the TRB sequences was carried out with MiXCR versions 2.12 and 3.0.5. A clone was defined as each unique CDR3 nucleotide sequence, and only productive sequences supported by at least two reads were kept. Repertoire metrics included Shannon diversity, evenness, clonality (one minus evenness), and alpha-parameterized diversity profiles from alpha 0 to 5. The IGoR algorithm was used to calculate generation probabilities of clones in the paired pre- and post-chemotherapy samples. Through fastp at Q25 and MiXCR, TCRdb rebuilt clones from the public reads, retaining in-frame beta chains. Each record represents a unique CDR3 protein, reported with the most common genes and DNA among its rows. TCRdb, not the original authors, processed these V and J calls. The sample table holds 4,000 to 5,500 distinct CDR3 sequences, of which about 38% were seen once. The top ten clonotypes cover 45% of the sample.

The record originates from a study of T cell repertoires in aging, cancer and after chemotherapy (dated by TCRdb to between 2018 and 2020). The study in broad terms: Six donor age groups were covered, ranging from 30 or younger up to 70 or older, and each group contained at least three individuals. Alongside some 96 healthy donors serving as a reference group, the cohort included approximately 220 cancer patients, of whom some 90 had hematological cancers and 120 to 130 had solid cancers. In the hematological group, the paired samples taken before and after chemotherapy came from chronic lymphocytic leukemia patients who were treated with regimens based on fludarabine or bendamustine. To look at immunoaging and at how T cells reconstitute after chemotherapy, the study profiled TCR beta repertoires in peripheral blood from both healthy donors and cancer patients. The full dataset contained several million TCR reads.

What the work shows at the level of the full study, not this receptor alone: Lymphoid organ infiltration was present in the hematological cancer patients, and this infiltration may itself impair thymic emigration or the expansion of peripheral T cells. In healthy donors, the decline in TCR diversity with age was mainly explained by loss of richness, whereas in cancer patients loss of evenness was also found to contribute. Compared with age-matched healthy donors, untreated patients with either hematological or solid cancers had significantly lower TCR diversity in the blood along with higher clonality. An increase in median generation probability over the chemotherapy interval was observed in both cancer cohorts, suggesting that the repertoire was reconstituted through rebound thymic output. According to the authors, the repertoire data do not permit conclusions about immunological memory after chemotherapy.

The chain couples TRBV6-1 to TRBJ1-2, with an unclear D gene assignment. Material for sequencing was blood. This clonotype was obtained from a human donor with a blood cancer. The nucleotide sequence reads TGTGCCAGCAGACGGGGTCGGGCTAACTATGGCTACACCTTC. It codes for CASRRGRANYGYTF.